This TCR beta chain was sequenced during a study of long-term antiretroviral therapy in people with HIV (dated by TCRdb to 2021 to 2024). For context, the study as a whole: Collection of the earliest samples took place about a decade ahead of the 2015 WHO recommendation for immediate ART, at a time when ART was typically delayed until CD4 counts fell. A total of 150 to 200 cryopreserved PBMC samples came from a few dozen adults with confirmed HIV infection and were collected serially over a mean of roughly 6 years (range 1-12). No cross-contamination during QIAcube processing was shown when test extractions of a monoclonal T-cell line were performed alongside about 33 polyclonal samples. About 40% of the 30 participants with HIV were female. Whether ART initiation and durable HIV suppression were associated with changes in peripheral blood TRB repertoire composition and diversity was tested in a retrospective serial study.

In the case of this clone: Its antigen remains undetermined. The sample holds no much larger clone one base away, and base qualities are not on file.

From its cysteine to its phenylalanine, the CDR3 spans 15 amino acids. Only the CDR3 region is kept as DNA, spanning 45 bases read in frame from base 1. Per the germline V gene (reference sequence), LNHDA is the CDR1 and SQIVND is the CDR2. Germline trimming amounts to 6 bases on V and 1 base on J, with 8 as the count of junction bases outside the gene matches. To be included, a participant needed at least one PBMC sample from before ART initiation plus at least two post-ART samples. Treatment was received in the United States of America by all participants with HIV. Before DNA extraction, cryopreserved samples of 1-10 million PBMC were thawed and washed. At the time of the earliest PBMC sample for each participant with HIV, ages ranged from about 23 to 60 years. PBMC samples from each participant spanned 1-4 timepoints before ART initiation and 2-8 timepoints after ART initiation, with a median of 7 samples. Serial HIV viral load, CD4+ T-cell count, ART history and demographic data were obtained for every participant. Genomic DNA was extracted from unsorted PBMC with a Qiagen kit on a QIAcube, processed in batches of 12 samples.

The immunoSEQ hsTCRB v3.0 assay was used at survey level resolution to sequence the TRB variable region. The target sequencing depth for TRB was roughly 40,000-55,000 T-cell genomes per sample. Pooled TRB libraries were sequenced on an Illumina MiSeq with a v3 150-cycle kit. The original methods were these. Repertoire analysis was performed in R inside a reproducible Nextflow workflow that covered QC, data transformation and analysis. LymphoSeq2, an R package for exploring AIRR-Seq data, was used to implement the custom analyses. A few samples that produced fewer than 5000 total TRB sequences were removed, so some 190 HIV repertoires were analyzed. Among the roughly 190 retained HIV repertoires, about 57 were collected before ART initiation and 120 to 130 after ART initiation. Repertoires were downsampled to 5000 TRB nucleotide sequences, and summary statistics were averaged over 100 downsampling iterations. TRB sequences were retained for analysis only if CDR3 regions of at least seven amino acids were present. A Shannon entropy-derived clonality score and the Gini coefficient were used to measure diversity. Repertoire networks linked the top 5000 CDR3 amino acid sequences whenever two sequences differed by an edit distance of one. GLIPH2 predicted antigen specificity groups and MHC restriction for TRB CDR3 amino acid sequences. To flag known CMV, EBV, HIV or tissue antigen associations, CDR3 amino acid sequences were matched against VDJdb and McPAS-TCR. Pre-ART, post-ART and control groups were compared with Wilcoxon signed-rank tests and Holm-Bonferroni correction. TCRdb mirrors the immuneACCESS table, restricted to in-frame sequences. Some clones are absent from its copies; in checked studies, under half trace to an unresolved V gene, and the reason for the others is unknown. V and J calls and clone size are as listed in that table; D and trimming were resolved from the DNA. The sample yields 25,000 to 35,000 clones; about 96% were counted once. The ten largest make up less than 3.5% of the sample.

The study at large found these results: No data were available on ART adherence, viral resistance or therapy changes, limiting inferences about post-ART repertoire changes. The samples span the years 2004 to 2017, and the ART regimens used at that time may not be as effective as current regimens. Starting ART was linked to a significant rise in TRB diversity, yet even after long-term ART the diversity remained significantly lower than in transplant donor controls. Limited PBMC availability meant only the TCR beta chain was sequenced, without alpha chain pairing. The repertoire was dominated across all time points by expanded TRB clones identified before ART initiation, although this dominance was seen to fluctuate and to decrease in many PLHIV after ART. CDR3 length ranges in HIV repertoires were narrower than in controls, and network structure suggested an antigen-experienced repertoire with only a slight naive shift after ART. Unsorted PBMC were profiled instead of sorted CD4+ and CD8+ T cells because pre-ART samples had limited cell numbers.

Sequencing used unsorted PBMCs, obtained 6.9 years after starting antiretroviral therapy. The receptor was isolated from a man between 25 and 39 years old with HIV. The chain is assembled from TRBV19 and TRBJ1-1; the central 7 bases match TRBD1. The DNA sequence follows: TGTGCCAGTAGGGGAGGGGGCCTAAAGAACACTGAAGCTTTCTTT. It is translated as CASRGGGLKNTEAFF. Outside the CDR3, residues come from the reference TRBV19 and TRBJ1-1 proteins, so the full variable domain is: DGGITQSPKYLFRKEGQNVTLSCEQNLNHDAMYWYRQDPGQGLRLIYYSQIVNDFQKGDIAEGYSVSREKKESFPLTVTSAQKNPTAFYLCASRGGGLKNTEAFFGQGTRLTVV.